This T cell receptor (beta chain) was obtained from a study of T cells in Graves' hyperthyroidism and ophthalmopathy. Study-wide points: Blood also showed most of the thyroid clonotypes that were expanded above 0.001.

This clonotype was detected only a few times. Its antigen remains unknown. For the diagnoses, clinical symptoms, serum thyroxine and TRAb, thyroid ultrasound and orbital computed tomography were used. TCR beta CDR3 sequences were amplified from RNA transcripts. TCR CDR3 regions were first amplified by RT-PCR with HTBI primers. TCRdb re-called the multiplex PCR reads through MiXCR, storing one row per CDR3 protein. The data contain 450,000 to 600,000 distinct CDR3 sequences, 20% of them singletons. Germline V gives CDR1 SGHRS, CDR2 YFSETQ. The CDR3 spans 14 residues. With 4 bases clipped from V and 4 bases from J, the junction kept 8 bases outside the gene matches.

This sequence joins TRBV5-1 and TRBJ2-7; TRBD1 aligns across 7 bases. The sequence was obtained from a middle-aged man with Graves' ophthalmopathy. The sample was blood. The CDR3 bases are TGCGCCAGCAGCCCGGACAGGTCCCCTTACGAGCAGTACTTC. It yields the protein CASSPDRSPYEQYF. Filled out from reference TRBV5-1 and TRBJ2-7, the complete variable domain reads KAGVTQTPRYLIKTRGQQVTLSCSPISGHRSVSWYQQTPGQGLQFLFEYFSETQRNKGNFPGRFSGRQFSNSRSEMNVSTLELGDSALYLCASSPDRSPYEQYFGPGTRLTVT.